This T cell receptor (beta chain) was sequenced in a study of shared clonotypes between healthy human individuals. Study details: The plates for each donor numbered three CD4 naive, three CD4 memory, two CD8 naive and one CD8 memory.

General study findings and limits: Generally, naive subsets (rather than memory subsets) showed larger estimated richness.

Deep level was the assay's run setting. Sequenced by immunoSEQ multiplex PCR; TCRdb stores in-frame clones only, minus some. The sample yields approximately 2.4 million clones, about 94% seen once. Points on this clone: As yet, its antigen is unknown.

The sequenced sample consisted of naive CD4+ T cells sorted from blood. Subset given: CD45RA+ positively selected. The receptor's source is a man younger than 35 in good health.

The CDR3 coding sequence is TGTGCCAGCAGTACCAGGACTAGCGGGAGGGGCGAGCAGTACTTC. Protein product: CASSTRTSGRGEQYF. This rearrangement joins TRBV6-5 to TRBJ2-7; 15 nucleotides align to TRBD2. Looked up from germline, CDR1 is MNHEY and CDR2 is SVGAGI. V trimming: 5 bases; J trimming: 6 bases; junction bases outside the gene matches: 5. The CDR3 totals 15 residues.